This T cell receptor (beta chain) was observed in a study of PD-1 blockade in classical Hodgkin lymphoma. Indicated time point: cycle 4 day 1 (C4D1), after six to seven weeks of nivolumab. After autologous stem cell transplantation all patients relapsed, and prior brentuximab vedotin exposure differed between cohorts. Germline values: CDR1 SNHLY, CDR2 FYNNEI. The trim removed 6 bases at V and 0 bases at J, leaving 2 bases unmatched. The CDR3 runs 14 residues. Generated by immunoSEQ multiplex PCR, the TCRdb table keeps only in-frame clones and is missing some. The sample holds roughly 100,000 clones; roughly 90% are singletons and the top ten take under 20%.

This TCR derives from a human donor with classical Hodgkin lymphoma. The sequenced sample was peripheral blood mononuclear cells (PBMCs), obtained before the fourth cycle of nivolumab. The chain recombines TRBV2 with TRBJ2-1; 7 positions match TRBD2. The CDR3 nucleotides read TGTGCCAGCAGGGGGGGGAGCTCCTACAATGAGCAGTTCTTC. Its protein product is CASRGGSSYNEQFF.